The next 28 T cell receptor beta chains were all read from a single sample in a study of blood T cell repertoires in COVID-19. The assay was immunoSEQ multiplex PCR, and TCRdb's table has in-frame clones only and misses some. In the table there are about 190,000 clones, approximately 86% of which are singletons. Sequencing used peripheral blood. These receptor sequences come from an older man with active or convalescent COVID-19.

The V and J genes are TRBV4-3 and TRBJ1-2, with 11 bases lining up with TRBD1. Germline values: CDR1 LGHNA, CDR2 YSLEER. The CDR3 has 15 amino acids. V lost 4 bases, J lost 4 bases, and 5 bases stayed unmatched. CDR3 DNA: TGCGCCAGCAGCCGCGGGACAGGGGGGAGCTATGGCTACACCTTC. Protein sequence: CASSRGTGGSYGYTF.

The J gene is TRBJ2-3, the V gene TRBV19, with a weak D call TRBD1 (5 bases). Trimming shortened V by 5 bases and J by 10 bases, and 13 bases separated the two germline ends. Germline V CDR1 and CDR2: LNHDA, SQIVND (reference sequence). The CDR3 sequence is 12 residues long. The CDR3 is CASSQGPQAQYF. The CDR3 nucleotides are TGTGCCAGTAGTCAGGGCCCCCAGGCGCAGTATTTT.

The chain combines TRBV28 with TRBJ1-6; tentative D call: TRBD1 (6 bases). The CDR3 sequence is 14 residues long. CDR1 MDHEN and CDR2 SYDVKM come from the germline V gene. V shed 2 bases and J shed 10 bases, with 12 bases lying between them. CDR3 amino acids: CASSLQGYTSPLHF. In nucleotides, the CDR3 is TGTGCCAGCAGTTTACAGGGGTACACCTCACCCCTCCACTTT.

This clone has just one count. The chain links TRBV14 to TRBJ2-7, with D possibly TRBD1 on 6 matching bases. Looked up from germline, CDR1 is SGHDN and CDR2 is FVKESK. V dropped 4 bases and J dropped 2 bases, with 12 bases sitting between them. This CDR3 is built from 14 residues. The CDR3 bases are TGTGCCAGCAGCCGTAGACAGGCAGCCTACGAGCAGTACTTC. This encodes CASSRRQAAYEQYF.

V gene TRBV7-2 combines with J gene TRBJ1-5; D is uncertain. Trimming removed 3 bases from V and 4 bases from J, with 19 bases in between. The CDR3 has 17 amino acids. Germline V lookup: CDR1 SGHTA, CDR2 FQGNSA. CDR3 nucleotide sequence: TGTGCCAGCAGCTTGACTCTAAGCGCGATCCCTAATCAGCCCCAGCATTTT. Protein product: CASSLTLSAIPNQPQHF. Full variable domain (remainder filled in from reference TRBV7-2 and TRBJ1-5): GAGVSQSPSNKVTEKGKDVELRCDPISGHTALYWYRQSLGQGLEFLIYFQGNSAPDKSGLPSDRFSAERTGGSVSTLTIQRTQQEDSAVYLCASSLTLSAIPNQPQHFGDGTRLSIL.

This clone was counted only a few times. The chain recombines TRBV27 with TRBJ2-7; 7 nucleotides line up with TRBD1. Germline V gives CDR1 MNHEY, CDR2 SMNVEV (reference sequence). The CDR3 has 13 amino acids. V shed 0 bases and J 6 bases; nucleotides not matched to a gene: 2. The CDR3 DNA reads TGTGCCAGCAGTTTATCTGACAGGGCCGAGCAGTACTTC. As protein: CASSLSDRAEQYF.

With respect to this clone: The sample has other DNA sequences that encode this CDR3 too. The chain joins TRBV28 to TRBJ1-5; 8 positions match TRBD1. This CDR3 region has 14 residues. Trimming removed 4 bases from V and 3 bases from J; junction bases left unmatched: 2. CDR1 MDHEN and CDR2 SYDVKM come from the germline V gene. The CDR3 sequence: CASSWTGSNQPQHF. The CDR3 coding sequence is TGTGCCAGCAGTTGGACAGGGTCCAATCAGCCCCAGCATTTT.

As concerns this clone: The junction differs from germline at one of its ends, possibly a read error. The chain couples TRBV7-7 to TRBJ2-1; 8 positions agree with TRBD2. Germline values: CDR1 SSHAT, CDR2 FNYEAQ (reference sequence). This CDR3 is built from 15 residues. CDR3 loop: CASSVGGAGYNEQFF. The DNA for the CDR3 is TGTGCTAGCAGCGTCGGGGGGGCCGGATACAATGAGCAGTTCTTC. Supplemented by reference TRBV7-7 and TRBJ2-1, the full variable domain reads GAGVSQSPRYKVTKRGQDVTLRCDPISSHATLYWYQQALGQGPEFLTYFNYEAQPDKSGLPSDRFSAERPEGSISTLTIQRTEQRDSAMYRCASSVGGAGYNEQFFGPGTRLTVL.

The chain is built from TRBV2 and TRBJ1-1; D unclear. The V gene lost 6 bases and the J gene lost 13 bases, with 21 bases spanning the gap. Per the germline V gene, CDR1 is SNHLY and CDR2 is FYNNEI. The CDR3 totals 13 residues. Here the CDR3 reads CASSGRDGGLGFF. In DNA, the CDR3 is TGTGCCAGCAGCGGCCGAGACGGAGGACTCGGTTTCTTT.

The J gene is TRBJ1-1, the V gene TRBV7-9, with D possibly matching TRBD1 (6 bases). Germline CDR1 is SEHNR and CDR2 is FQNEAQ (reference sequence). V was cut by 7 bases and J by 4 bases, with 13 bases left in between. The CDR3 spans 13 residues. The CDR3 DNA sequence: TGTGCCAGCATCATACAGGGATTCACTGAAGCTTTCTTT. It is translated as CASIIQGFTEAFF. The entire variable domain, with the rest obtained from reference TRBV7-9 and TRBJ1-1, is as follows: DTGVSQNPRHKITKRGQNVTFRCDPISEHNRLYWYRQTLGQGPEFLTYFQNEAQLEKSRLLSDRFSAERPKGSFSTLEIQRTEQGDSAMYLCASIIQGFTEAFFGQGTRLTVV.

This chain joins TRBV4-1 and TRBJ2-1, with D maybe TRBD2 (6 bases). The CDR3 contains 14 residues. The V gene lost 2 bases and the J gene lost 5 bases, with 10 bases spanning the gap. Looked up from germline, CDR1 is MGHRA and CDR2 is YSYEKL. CDR3 sequence (DNA): TGCGCCAGCAGCCAAAGGGACTCGCACAATGAGCAGTTCTTC. It encodes CASSQRDSHNEQFF.

The chain is built from TRBV28 and TRBJ1-5; TRBD1 aligns across 7 bases. With V trimmed by 7 bases and J by 5 bases, 11 bases remained unmatched. Germline V gene sequence: CDR1 MDHEN, CDR2 SYDVKM. The CDR3 totals 15 residues. Here the CDR3 DNA reads TGTGCCAGCACCCCCGCTGGGACAGCGTATCAGCCCCAGCATTTT. This codes for CASTPAGTAYQPQHF.

The rearrangement joins TRBV6-2 or TRBV6-3 to TRBJ2-6, with 7 bases identical to TRBD1. This CDR3 region has 19 residues. The V segment lost 5 bases and the J segment 0 bases; nucleotides outside the gene matches: 13. Germline loops: CDR1 MNHEY, CDR2 SVGEGT. As DNA, the CDR3 is TGTGCCAGCAGTCAATCACAAGCCTACAGGGGCTCTGGGGCCAACGTCCTGACTTTC. It encodes CASSQSQAYRGSGANVLTF.

The CDR3 coding sequence is TGCAGTGCTAGTAGTCAGGGGCAGATGAACACTGAAGCTTTCTTT. Amino acids: CSASSQGQMNTEAFF. This chain joins TRBV20-1 and TRBJ1-1, with a weak D call TRBD1 (6 bases). The CDR3 length is 15 residues. Deletions cut 3 bases from V and 0 bases from J, with 14 bases between. Germline V gives CDR1 DFQATT, CDR2 SNEGSKA (reference sequence).

DNA for the CDR3: TGTGCCAGCAGTTTGGGATTAGGGGCGGCCTATGGCTACACCTTC. Translating gives CASSLGLGAAYGYTF. The J gene is TRBJ1-2, the V gene TRBV28, with D tentatively TRBD1 (5 bases). This CDR3 has 15 residues. V was shortened by 3 bases and J by 4 bases, with 15 bases between the two germline ends. CDR1 and CDR2 from the germline V gene are MDHEN and SYDVKM.

CDR3 sequence: CASSEVLPTGELFF. For the CDR3, the DNA is TGTGCCAGCAGTGAAGTTCTCCCCACCGGGGAGCTGTTTTTT. J is TRBJ2-2 and V is TRBV2; no clear D. Germline-derived CDR1 and CDR2 are SNHLY and FYNNEI. V lost 1 base to trimming and J lost 4 bases, with 7 bases between them. CDR3 size: 14 residues.

This clone was detected only once. The chain couples TRBV7-9 to TRBJ1-4; D is uncertain. CDR1 is SEHNR and CDR2 is FQNEAQ in the germline V gene (reference sequence). Trimming removed 6 bases at V and 7 bases at J, with 12 bases between. This CDR3 is 13 amino acids long. CDR3 residues: CASRSGGGEKLFF. CDR3 in DNA: TGTGCCAGCAGGTCGGGAGGAGGTGAAAAACTGTTTTTT.

The chain carries TRBV28 and TRBJ2-7; D unclear. V lost 5 bases, J lost 0 bases, and 14 bases lay in between. CDR1 is MDHEN, CDR2 SYDVKM, per germline. CDR3 length: 15 residues. For the CDR3, the DNA is TGTGCCAGCAGTCTCGGTTTATACGGCTCCTACGAGCAGTACTTC. This codes for CASSLGLYGSYEQYF.

V gene TRBV27 combines with J gene TRBJ2-5; 7 bases match TRBD1. This CDR3 comprises 15 residues. Germline trimming cut 6 bases from V and 2 bases from J; bases unmatched to any gene: 9. Per the germline V gene, CDR1 is MNHEY and CDR2 is SMNVEV (reference sequence). CDR3 nucleotides: TGTGCCAGCAGAATCACAGGGGTCGGGCAAGAGACCCAGTACTTC. It yields the protein CASRITGVGQETQYF.

The chain recombines TRBV9 with TRBJ2-7; 7 bases match TRBD1. From germline, CDR1 is SGDLS and CDR2 YYNGEE. This CDR3 has 15 amino acids. The V and J ends lost 0 bases and 3 bases, in that order; junction bases with no gene match: 6. CDR3 nucleotide sequence: TGTGCCAGCAGCGTAGGTCCGTCAGGGGGCTACGAGCAGTACTTC. It codes for CASSVGPSGGYEQYF.

This clone is a singleton in its sample. V and J are TRBV15 and TRBJ2-7; 7 bases are a match to TRBD1. From germline, CDR1 is LNHNV and CDR2 YYDKDF (reference sequence). V lost 0 bases to trimming and J lost 5 bases; unmatched junction nucleotides: 7. This CDR3 has 15 amino acids. The CDR3 nucleotides are TGTGCCACCAGCAGAGATACGACAGGGTTGAACGAGCAGTACTTC. Its protein product is CATSRDTTGLNEQYF.

The CDR3 reads CASSPPSARRENEQFF. CDR3 in DNA: TGTGCCAGCTCACCACCGTCAGCCCGGAGGGAGAATGAGCAGTTCTTC. The chain is built from TRBV18 and TRBJ2-1, with D perhaps TRBD2 (6 bases). V lost 0 bases and J 7 bases, leaving 16 bases between the germline ends. This CDR3 is 16 amino acids long. The germline CDR1 and CDR2 sequences are KGHSH and LQKENI.

This clone was counted between two and nine times. CDR3 sequence: CASSLGGTAKETQYF. CDR3 nucleotide sequence: TGTGCCAGCAGCTTGGGCGGGACAGCGAAAGAGACCCAGTACTTC. The V and J genes are TRBV5-6 and TRBJ2-5, with TRBD1 as a possible D gene (7 bases). With 0 bases removed from V and 3 bases from J, the gap between germline ends came to 12 bases. Per germline, CDR1 SGHDT and CDR2 YYEEEE. The CDR3 is 15 residues long.

This clone came up once. The rearrangement links TRBV19 to TRBJ1-2; TRBD1 matches at 7 bases. The germline CDR1 and CDR2 sequences are LNHDA and SQIVND (reference sequence). V lost 4 bases, J lost 3 bases, and 2 bases stayed unmatched. The CDR3 sequence is 13 residues long. The CDR3 reads CASSNRGYYGYTF. In DNA, the CDR3 is TGTGCCAGTAGTAACAGGGGTTACTATGGCTACACCTTC. Looking up the rest from reference TRBV19 and TRBJ1-2 gives the full variable domain: DGGITQSPKYLFRKEGQNVTLSCEQNLNHDAMYWYRQDPGQGLRLIYYSQIVNDFQKGDIAEGYSVSREKKESFPLTVTSAQKNPTAFYLCASSNRGYYGYTFGSGTRLTVV.

The chain is built from TRBV6-5 and TRBJ2-1; TRBD2 agrees at 9 bases. Per the germline V gene, CDR1 is MNHEY and CDR2 is SVGAGI. The length of the CDR3 is 13 residues. V trimming: 9 bases; J trimming: 5 bases; junction bases outside the gene matches: 5. This chain's CDR3 is CASRPSGDNEQFF. CDR3 nucleotide sequence: TGTGCCAGTCGGCCTAGCGGGGACAATGAGCAGTTCTTC.

This clone is a singleton in its sample. The rearrangement joins TRBV11-2 to TRBJ2-7, with 8 bases aligning to TRBD1. This CDR3 has 15 amino acids. Unmatched junction bases numbered 7, after V lost 1 base and J lost 5 bases. Germline V gene sequence: CDR1 SGHAT, CDR2 FQNNGV. CDR3 DNA sequence: TGTGCCAGCAGCTTAGGGGACAGGAGAAACCACGAGCAGTACTTC. It specifies CASSLGDRRNHEQYF.

The chain uses TRBV10-3 and TRBJ1-4; D is unclear. CDR1 is ENHRY, CDR2 SYGVKD, per germline. This CDR3 is built from 14 residues. V was clipped by 0 bases and J by 8 bases, with 10 bases between them. The CDR3, as DNA: TGTGCCATCAGTGAGTCGAACAGTAAGGAAAAACTGTTTTTT. Translating it yields CAISESNSKEKLFF.

The chain has TRBV19 and TRBJ2-1, with TRBD1 matching over 7 bases. Germline CDR1 and CDR2: LNHDA and SQIVND (reference sequence). J was trimmed by 8 bases and V by 2 bases; bases with no gene match: 6. The CDR3 totals 14 residues. CDR3 region: CASSIMTGLHEQFF. CDR3 DNA: TGTGCCAGTAGTATAATGACAGGGTTGCATGAGCAGTTCTTC.